The 29 T cell receptor beta chains presented below share a single source sample, sequenced in a study of T-cell memory formation after mild COVID-19. TCRdb redid the calling of the 5' RACE reads with MiXCR, one entry per CDR3 protein. The sample lists a few hundred thousand distinct CDR3 sequences; 20% to 25% were seen once. Sequencing was carried out using PBMCs or a T cell subset sorted from them (not recorded which). Source of these receptors: a man younger than 35 who had mild COVID-19 (a few samples of this study predate the infection). Cell type and time point are not known.

This clonotype was observed a few times. J is TRBJ2-2 and V is TRBV7-9; 9 bases map to TRBD1. J lost 3 bases, V lost 5 bases, and 1 base had no gene match. The CDR3 has 14 residues. In germline, CDR1 is SEHNR, CDR2 FQNEAQ (reference sequence). Written as DNA, the CDR3 is TGTGCCAGCAGCCGACAGGGGGACACCGGGGAGCTGTTTTTT. It encodes CASSRQGDTGELFF.

V gene TRBV12-3 or TRBV12-4 combines with J gene TRBJ2-2, with D unresolved. V was pared by 5 bases and J by 10 bases, with 8 bases between. The CDR3 contains 11 residues. CDR3 sequence: CASSESVELFF. The DNA of the CDR3 is TGTGCCAGCAGTGAGTCGGTGGAGCTGTTTTTT.

This clonotype has a handful of counts. V usage is TRBV18 and J usage is TRBJ1-4; TRBD1 matches at 7 bases. Unmatched junction bases numbered 8, after V lost 2 bases and J lost 8 bases. This CDR3 has 15 amino acids. Per the germline V gene, CDR1 is KGHSH and CDR2 is LQKENI. DNA of the CDR3: TGTGCCAGCTCACCATCGACAGGGTCGTCCGAAAAACTGTTTTTT. Amino acid sequence: CASSPSTGSSEKLFF.

The sample holds a few counts of this clonotype. This sequence joins TRBV11-2 and TRBJ2-5; D remains unclear. Germline-derived CDR1 and CDR2 are SGHAT and FQNNGV. Deletions cut 5 bases from V and 5 bases from J, with 9 bases between. The CDR3 has 12 residues. The CDR3 nucleotides are TGTGCCAGCAGCCCACACGCTGAGACCCAGTACTTC. Translating gives CASSPHAETQYF. The variable domain in full, completed from reference TRBV11-2 and TRBJ2-5, reads EAGVAQSPRYKIIEKRQSVAFWCNPISGHATLYWYQQILGQGPKLLIQFQNNGVVDDSQLPKDRFSAERLKGVDSTLKIQPAKLEDSAVYLCASSPHAETQYFGPGTRLLVL.

This clonotype was counted a few times. Its ends do not fully match the called genes, so a read error is possible. The chain couples TRBV6-6 to TRBJ1-1; the D gene is possibly TRBD1 (5 bases). The germline CDR1 and CDR2 sequences are MNHNY and SVGAGI (reference sequence). This CDR3 has 11 amino acids. The CDR3 DNA sequence: TGTGCCAGCAGTACCCGGGACCGCTGGGGCTTT. Its protein product is CASSTRDRWGF.

The chain has TRBV20-1 and TRBJ1-2; a possible D gene is TRBD1 (5 bases). V lost 2 bases and J lost 1, with 11 bases in between. This CDR3 region has 14 residues. Germline V gives CDR1 DFQATT, CDR2 SNEGSKA (reference sequence). The CDR3, as DNA: TGCAGTGCTAGATCACCGGGACTTAACTATGGCTACACCTTC. This encodes CSARSPGLNYGYTF.

The rearrangement joins TRBV5-6 to TRBJ1-4; TRBD1 might be the D (5 bases). This CDR3 spans 14 amino acids. Germline-derived CDR1 and CDR2 are SGHDT and YYEEEE. V dropped 2 bases and J dropped 7 bases, with 12 bases sitting between them. The CDR3 loop is CASSFAGSGEKLFF. The DNA of the CDR3 is TGTGCCAGCAGCTTCGCAGGGAGCGGTGAAAAACTGTTTTTT.

The V and J genes are TRBV4-3 and TRBJ1-6; D remains unclear. The germline CDR1 and CDR2 sequences are LGHNA and YSLEER. The CDR3 sequence is 15 residues long. V was cut by 1 base and J by 7 bases, with 11 bases left in between. The CDR3 DNA follows: TGCGCCAGCAGCCAAGCCATTCTGGGGAATTCACCCCTCCACTTT. Translating gives CASSQAILGNSPLHF.

V usage is TRBV9 and J usage is TRBJ1-6; D is possibly TRBD1 (6 bases). The CDR3 contains 18 residues. V lost 3 bases and J lost 0, with 16 bases in between. Germline CDR1 SGDLS, CDR2 YYNGEE. In nucleotides, the CDR3 is TGTGCCAGCAGCGGGAGGGACACCGCGAGCTCCTATAATTCACCCCTCCACTTT. This sequence encodes CASSGRDTASSYNSPLHF. Supplemented by reference TRBV9 and TRBJ1-6, the full variable domain reads DSGVTQTPKHLITATGQRVTLRCSPRSGDLSVYWYQQSLDQGLQFLIQYYNGEERAKGNILERFSAQQFPDLHSELNLSSLELGDSALYFCASSGRDTASSYNSPLHFGNGTRLTVT.

The table lists this clonotype with a few counts. This chain links TRBV7-2 with TRBJ1-6; D is possibly TRBD1 (6 bases). Germline-derived CDR1 and CDR2 are SGHTA and FQGNSA. This CDR3 comprises 13 residues. V gave up 5 bases and J gave up 8 bases, with 10 bases separating them. CDR3 DNA: TGTGCCAGCAGCCCATACAGGGATTCACCCCTCCACTTT. Translation: CASSPYRDSPLHF.

This clonotype was seen more than once but under ten times. This rearrangement joins TRBV7-9 to TRBJ1-1; D is unclear. Germline V gene data show CDR1 as SEHNR and CDR2 as FQNEAQ (reference sequence). This CDR3 contains 14 residues. Trimming removed 0 bases at V and 3 bases at J, with 8 bases between. CDR3 residues: CASSLAEGYTEAFF. The CDR3 coding sequence is TGTGCCAGCAGCTTAGCGGAAGGGTACACTGAAGCTTTCTTT.

This chain uses TRBV4-2 with TRBJ1-6; D is perhaps TRBD1 (6 bases). The CDR3 spans 14 residues. The germline V gene has CDR1 LGHNA and CDR2 YNFKEQ. The germline V and J ends were trimmed by 2 bases and 8 bases, with 10 bases remaining between them. CDR3 amino acids: CASSQNPGDSPLHF. The CDR3 DNA sequence: TGTGCCAGCAGCCAAAATCCAGGGGATTCACCCCTCCACTTT.

The chain uses TRBV7-3 and TRBJ2-3; no definite D call. Trimming took off 4 bases at V and 5 bases at J, with 10 bases between the two ends. Germline-derived CDR1 and CDR2 are SGHTA and FQGTGA. CDR3 size: 13 residues. The CDR3 DNA reads TGTGCCAGCAGCTACACCTCGTTAGATACGCAGTATTTT. The encoded protein is CASSYTSLDTQYF.

The chain recombines TRBV27 with TRBJ1-4; no clear D. The CDR3 spans 11 residues. CDR1 is MNHEY and CDR2 is SMNVEV in the germline V gene (reference sequence). With 11 bases removed from V and 6 bases from J, the gap between germline ends came to 10 bases. This CDR3 reads CAAGGYEKLFF. The CDR3 DNA sequence: TGTGCCGCCGGTGGCTATGAAAAACTGTTTTTT.

This clonotype was found a few times. The rearrangement joins TRBV5-4 to TRBJ2-7; TRBD1 might be the D (5 bases). CDR3 length: 15 residues. Deletions cut 0 bases from V and 0 bases from J, with 10 bases between. Germline CDR1 reads SGHNT; CDR2 reads YYREEE (reference sequence). CDR3 amino acids: CASSLAGRISYEQYF. In DNA form, the CDR3 reads TGTGCCAGCAGCTTGGCAGGGCGCATCTCCTACGAGCAGTACTTC.

This clonotype occurred a few times. This chain links TRBV10-3 with TRBJ2-2; D may correspond to TRBD1 or TRBD2 (7 bases each). Germline values: CDR1 ENHRY, CDR2 SYGVKD. This CDR3 is built from 16 residues. Trimming took off 3 bases at V and 4 bases at J, with 15 bases between the two ends. In nucleotides, the CDR3 is TGTGCCATCAGTGATACTGGCAGGGGGGGCACCGGGGAGCTGTTTTTT. Translation gives CAISDTGRGGTGELFF.

This clonotype was picked up one time. The chain has TRBV11-2 and TRBJ2-5; TRBD1 matches at 9 bases. The CDR3 covers 20 residues. V was pared by 4 bases and J by 0 bases, with 18 bases of the junction left unmatched. Germline-derived CDR1 and CDR2 are SGHAT and FQNNGV. The CDR3 nucleotides read TGTGCCAGCAGCTCCCCTCCCCGGGACAGGGCATGGGGCAACCAAGAGACCCAGTACTTC. It yields the protein CASSSPPRDRAWGNQETQYF.

V is TRBV6-6 and J is TRBJ2-5, with 8 bases that match TRBD2. The CDR3 length is 15 residues. Germline assignment: CDR1 MNHNY and CDR2 SVGAGI (reference sequence). V was clipped by 7 bases and J by 6 bases; unmatched bases: 13. The CDR3 nucleotides are TGTGCCAGCACCTTAGCGGGGTCACTGGGTCAGACCCAGTACTTC. This sequence encodes CASTLAGSLGQTQYF.

There are a few counts of this clonotype. V usage is TRBV4-3 and J usage is TRBJ1-2; D is unresolved. Between the trimmed V and J ends, which lost 2 bases and 5 bases, there was a span of 9 bases. Germline V CDR1 and CDR2: LGHNA, YSLEER. The CDR3 has 13 amino acids. Here the CDR3 DNA reads TGCGCCAGCAGCCAATCGGACGGGTATGGCTACACCTTC. This sequence encodes CASSQSDGYGYTF.

This clonotype was observed a few times. The rearrangement links TRBV4-3 to TRBJ1-1; no reliable D call. Trimming left V 6 bases short and J 5 bases short, with 16 bases between. The CDR3 is 14 amino acids. Germline CDR1 reads LGHNA; CDR2 reads YSLEER. This CDR3 reads CASRDDTLRTEAFF. The DNA of the CDR3 is TGCGCCAGCAGAGATGACACCCTCCGGACTGAAGCTTTCTTT.

The chain links TRBV28 to TRBJ1-6; D remains ambiguous. The CDR3 has 16 residues. Germline V gene lookup returns CDR1 MDHEN and CDR2 SYDVKM. Trimming took off 3 bases at V and 6 bases at J, with 15 bases between the two ends. The CDR3 region is CASSFFGSPGNSPLHF. CDR3 nucleotide sequence: TGTGCCAGCAGTTTTTTCGGCAGCCCTGGTAATTCACCCCTCCACTTT.

This chain links TRBV5-1 with TRBJ2-2; 11 nucleotides align to TRBD2. Germline values: CDR1 SGHRS, CDR2 YFSETQ. V lost 4 bases and J lost 0; bases outside the gene matches: 8. The CDR3 is made up of 18 amino acids. DNA of the CDR3: TGCGCCAGCAGCGCACTAGCGGGGGCCTCCTCGAACACCGGGGAGCTGTTTTTT. Translated, it gives CASSALAGASSNTGELFF.

The J gene is TRBJ1-6, the V gene TRBV28; D uncertain. V shed 7 bases and J shed 7 bases, with 8 bases lying between them. The germline gives CDR1 MDHEN, CDR2 SYDVKM. The CDR3 length is 12 residues. CDR3 sequence reads: CASMKFNSPLHF. The CDR3 DNA is TGTGCCAGCATGAAGTTCAATTCACCCCTCCACTTT.

This clonotype was counted many times. CDR3 DNA: TGTGCCAGCAGCTTACTAACTTACTGGGGCACTGAAGCTTTCTTT. Residues: CASSLLTYWGTEAFF. The chain couples TRBV7-2 to TRBJ1-1; D ambiguous. From germline, CDR1 is SGHTA and CDR2 FQGNSA. The CDR3 runs to 15 residues. Trimming took 2 bases from V and 4 from J, leaving 14 bases between them.

The V call is TRBV27, the J call TRBJ1-2; D is undetermined. V shed 5 bases and J shed 8 bases, with 15 bases lying between them. CDR1 and CDR2 from the germline V gene are MNHEY and SMNVEV (reference sequence). The length of the CDR3 is 13 residues. The CDR3 protein is CASSPADRRGYTF. For the CDR3, the DNA is TGTGCCAGCAGTCCGGCGGATCGTAGGGGCTACACCTTC.

This clonotype was detected only a few times. CDR3 coding DNA: TGCAGTGCTAGACCTGGAGGGGGCGCGAAGAACACTGAAGCTTTCTTT. It translates to CSARPGGGAKNTEAFF. This rearrangement joins TRBV20-1 to TRBJ1-1; 7 nucleotides align to TRBD1. V lost 2 bases, J lost 1 base, and 10 bases stayed unmatched. CDR3 length: 16 residues. The germline gives CDR1 DFQATT, CDR2 SNEGSKA (reference sequence).

The chain joins TRBV2 to TRBJ2-3; D unclear. V shed 7 bases and J shed 2 bases, with 10 bases lying between them. The CDR3 has 13 residues. Germline lookup yields CDR1 SNHLY and CDR2 FYNNEI. In nucleotides, the CDR3 is TGTGCCAGCAATAGGGAATACACAGATACGCAGTATTTT. It yields the protein CASNREYTDTQYF.

This clonotype has more than one count but fewer than ten. This chain connects TRBV6-2 or TRBV6-3 to TRBJ2-4; a possible D gene is TRBD1 (7 bases). The germline V and J ends were trimmed by 2 bases and 7 bases, with 21 bases remaining between them. CDR3 length equals 17 residues. Germline CDR1 is MNHEY and CDR2 is SVGEGT. This chain's CDR3 is CASSYGETGDFLNIQYF. CDR3 bases: TGTGCCAGCAGTTACGGGGAAACAGGGGACTTCCTGAACATTCAGTACTTC.

The chain uses TRBV4-3 and TRBJ2-6; D ambiguous. Trimming pared 1 base from V and 0 bases from J, leaving 4 bases between. The germline V gene encodes CDR1 LGHNA and CDR2 YSLEER. The CDR3 length is 15 residues. CDR3 region: CASSQAGSGANVLTF. As DNA, the CDR3 is TGCGCCAGCAGCCAAGCGGGCTCTGGGGCCAACGTCCTGACTTTC.